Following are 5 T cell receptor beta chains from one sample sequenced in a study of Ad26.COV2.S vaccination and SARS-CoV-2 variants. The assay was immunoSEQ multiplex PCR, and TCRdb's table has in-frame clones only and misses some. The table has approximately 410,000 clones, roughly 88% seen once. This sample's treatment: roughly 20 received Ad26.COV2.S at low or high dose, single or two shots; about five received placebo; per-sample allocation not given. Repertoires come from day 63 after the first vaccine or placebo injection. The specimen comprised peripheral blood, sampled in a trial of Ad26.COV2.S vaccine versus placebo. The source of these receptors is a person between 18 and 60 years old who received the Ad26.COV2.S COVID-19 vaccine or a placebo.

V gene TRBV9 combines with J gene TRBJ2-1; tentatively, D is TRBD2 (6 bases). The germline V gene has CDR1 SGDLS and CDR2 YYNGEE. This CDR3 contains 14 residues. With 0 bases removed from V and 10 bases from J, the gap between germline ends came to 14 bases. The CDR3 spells CASSVATGGREQFF. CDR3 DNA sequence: TGTGCCAGCAGCGTAGCTACTGGGGGGAGGGAGCAGTTCTTC. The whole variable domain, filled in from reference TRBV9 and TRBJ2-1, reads DSGVTQTPKHLITATGQRVTLRCSPRSGDLSVYWYQQSLDQGLQFLIQYYNGEERAKGNILERFSAQQFPDLHSELNLSSLELGDSALYFCASSVATGGREQFFGPGTRLTVL.

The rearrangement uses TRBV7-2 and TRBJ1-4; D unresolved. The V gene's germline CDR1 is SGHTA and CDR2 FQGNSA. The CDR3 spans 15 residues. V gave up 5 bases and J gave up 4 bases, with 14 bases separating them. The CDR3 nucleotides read TGTGCCAGCAGCCCGAGCTGGGAGGGTAATGAAAAACTGTTTTTT. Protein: CASSPSWEGNEKLFF.

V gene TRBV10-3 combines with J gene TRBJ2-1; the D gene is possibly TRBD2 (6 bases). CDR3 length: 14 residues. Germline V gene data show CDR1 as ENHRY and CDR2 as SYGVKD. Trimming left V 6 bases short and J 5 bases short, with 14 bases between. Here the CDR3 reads CAISSSREDNEQFF. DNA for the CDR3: TGTGCCATCAGCTCTAGCAGGGAGGACAATGAGCAGTTCTTC.

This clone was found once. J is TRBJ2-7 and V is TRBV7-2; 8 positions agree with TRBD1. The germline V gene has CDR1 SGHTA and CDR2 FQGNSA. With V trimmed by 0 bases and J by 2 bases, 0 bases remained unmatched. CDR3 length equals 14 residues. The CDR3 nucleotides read TGTGCCAGCAGCTTAGCGACAGGGGCCTACGAGCAGTACTTC. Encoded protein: CASSLATGAYEQYF.

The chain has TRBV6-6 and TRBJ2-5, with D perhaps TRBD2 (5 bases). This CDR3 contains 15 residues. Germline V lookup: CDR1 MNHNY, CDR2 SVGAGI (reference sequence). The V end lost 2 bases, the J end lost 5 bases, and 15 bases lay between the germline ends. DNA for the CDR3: TGTGCCAGCAGTTACGGGTCGGGGAATCTGGAGACCCAGTACTTC. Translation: CASSYGSGNLETQYF.